These 3 T cell receptor beta chains came from one sample sequenced in a study of blood T cell repertoires in COVID-19. The assay was immunoSEQ multiplex PCR, and TCRdb's table has in-frame clones only and misses some. Of 120,000 or so clones in the sample, more than 70% were seen once. Sequenced input: peripheral blood. The source of these receptors is a woman in her thirties who had recovered from COVID-19.

The CDR3 DNA reads TGTGCCAGCAGTTACGGCGGGACAGGGTTTCGCGAGCAGTACTTC. The encoded protein is CASSYGGTGFREQYF. This sequence joins TRBV6-5 and TRBJ2-7, with TRBD1 matching 9 bases. Germline lookup yields CDR1 MNHEY and CDR2 SVGAGI. The junction had 8 bases not matched to a gene; V was cut back by 2 bases and J by 6 bases. The CDR3 runs to 15 residues.

The chain links TRBV5-1 to TRBJ1-1, with 7 nucleotides matching TRBD1. The V segment lost 3 bases and the J segment 4 bases; nucleotides outside the gene matches: 9. The CDR3 runs 15 residues. Germline V gene sequence: CDR1 SGHRS, CDR2 YFSETQ. In DNA form, the CDR3 reads TGCGCCAGCAGCTCCGACAGACAGGGTATCACTGAAGCTTTCTTT. Residues: CASSSDRQGITEAFF.

V gene TRBV3-1 (or the pseudogene TRBV3-2) combines with J gene TRBJ2-7; D is undetermined. This CDR3 spans 13 amino acids. Germline-derived CDR1 and CDR2 are LGHDT and YNNKEL (reference sequence). V lost 0 bases to trimming and J lost 0 bases, with 3 bases between them. Written as DNA, the CDR3 is TGTGCCAGCAGCCAAGAGGCCTCCTACGAGCAGTACTTC. This sequence encodes CASSQEASYEQYF.